One sample yielded the 13 T cell receptor beta chains listed below, sequenced in a study of post-analysis software for immune sequencing data. TCR beta cDNA libraries included unique molecular identifiers. Each CDR3 protein is one row after TCRdb ran MiXCR on the PCR reads. The sample has around 770,000 distinct CDR3 sequences; about 45% are singletons. Study observations and caveats: Compared with controls, patients had more of about 5 TRBV segments, including TRBV5-6, TRBV5-1 and TRBV20-1.

Their antigens remain unidentified. Input material: blood. The origin of the receptors is a girl aged 10-17 years with multiple sclerosis.

The chain recombines TRBV6-1 with TRBJ2-5; D call uncertain. Germline V lookup: CDR1 MNHNS, CDR2 SASEGT. CDR3 length: 15 amino acids. Between the trimmed V and J ends, which lost 3 bases and 3 bases, there was a span of 14 bases. The CDR3 protein is CASSDGSWGKETQYF. In DNA, the CDR3 is TGTGCCAGCAGTGACGGTAGTTGGGGTAAAGAGACCCAGTACTTC.

About this clonotype: It is likely a read error: a sequence one base away is far more abundant. The V call is TRBV7-3, the J call TRBJ2-1, with 7 bases aligning to TRBD2. Germline V gene lookup returns CDR1 SGHTA and CDR2 FQGTGA. CDR3 length: 14 residues. The V segment lost 1 base and the J segment 6 bases; nucleotides outside the gene matches: 3. CDR3 loop: CASSLSGSCNEQFF. Here the CDR3 DNA reads TGTGCCAGCAGCTTAAGCGGGAGCTGCAATGAGCAGTTCTTC.

J is TRBJ2-5 and V is TRBV6-2 or TRBV6-3; 7 bases fit TRBD2. With the DNA end fitting TRBJ2-7 better, the J assignment may be wrong. CDR3 length: 12 residues. Germline V CDR1 and CDR2: MNHEY, SVGEGT. The CDR3 reads CASTRAGREQYF. The CDR3 DNA reads TGTGCCAGCACCCGAGCGGGACGCGAGCAGTACTTC.

This clonotype was counted once. The chain employs TRBV28 and TRBJ2-5, with D perhaps matching TRBD1 (5 bases). V was pared by 2 bases and J by 3 bases, with 7 bases between. Germline-derived CDR1 and CDR2 are MDHEN and SYDVKM. The CDR3 covers 13 residues. The CDR3 coding sequence is TGTGCCAGCAGTTTACAGACAGAAGAGACCCAGTACTTC. As protein: CASSLQTEETQYF.

This clonotype showed up just once. The rearrangement links TRBV6-5 to TRBJ2-1; 9 positions agree with TRBD2. Looked up from germline, CDR1 is MNHEY and CDR2 is SVGAGI. CDR3 length: 16 residues. Trimming cost V 6 bases and J 4 bases; bases outside gene matches: 10. CDR3 nucleotides: TGTGCCAGCAGGGGATCCGGACTAGCGCGTTACAATGAGCAGTTCTTC. It yields the protein CASRGSGLARYNEQFF.

This chain links TRBV20-1 with TRBJ2-7; possible D gene TRBD2, 5 bases. The CDR3 has 13 amino acids. V was clipped by 6 bases and J by 2 bases, with 14 bases between them. In germline, CDR1 is DFQATT, CDR2 SNEGSKA (reference sequence). The CDR3 nucleotides are TGCAGTGCCCGAGAGGCCGGGGCCTACGAGCAGTACTTC. Amino acids: CSAREAGAYEQYF.

The V gene is TRBV28, the J gene TRBJ2-6, with D tentatively TRBD2 (6 bases). Germline CDR1 MDHEN, CDR2 SYDVKM. The CDR3 contains 19 residues. V lost 8 bases and J lost 0, with 23 bases in between. CDR3 amino acids: CASRSLNAGQGSGANVLTF. The DNA for the CDR3 is TGTGCCAGCCGAAGCCTGAACGCGGGGCAGGGCTCTGGGGCCAACGTCCTGACTTTC. Full variable domain (outside the CDR3, taken from reference TRBV28 and TRBJ2-6): DVKVTQSSRYLVKRTGEKVFLECVQDMDHENMFWYRQDPGLGLRLIYFSYDVKMKEKGDIPEGYSVSREKKERFSLILESASTNQTSMYLCASRSLNAGQGSGANVLTFGAGSRLTVL.

This clonotype has only a few counts. In DNA, the CDR3 is TGTGCCAGCAGCGTAGCTGGCCTCCCAGATACGCAGTATTTT. Translated: CASSVAGLPDTQYF. The V and J genes are TRBV9 and TRBJ2-3; D is uncertain. Germline CDR1 and CDR2: SGDLS and YYNGEE. The V and J ends lost 0 bases and 4 bases respectively, with 9 bases between them. The CDR3 covers 14 residues. The full variable domain, in which reference TRBV9 and TRBJ2-3 provide the parts outside the CDR3, is DSGVTQTPKHLITATGQRVTLRCSPRSGDLSVYWYQQSLDQGLQFLIQYYNGEERAKGNILERFSAQQFPDLHSELNLSSLELGDSALYFCASSVAGLPDTQYFGPGTRLTVL.

This clonotype was seen a handful of times. The chain combines TRBV20-1 with TRBJ2-5; 7 bases match TRBD2. CDR3 length equals 15 residues. Germline CDR1 reads DFQATT; CDR2 reads SNEGSKA (reference sequence). Germline trimming cut 6 bases from V and 5 bases from J; bases unmatched to any gene: 15. CDR3 coding DNA: TGCAGTGCGAGCTGGGACTACGACTCGATCGAGACCCAGTACTTC. Protein: CSASWDYDSIETQYF.

In the case of this clonotype: The junction departs from germline at one end; a sequencing error may be responsible. V and J are TRBV6-2 or TRBV6-3 and TRBJ2-1; the match to TRBD2 covers 10 bases. The CDR3 has 15 residues. Germline-derived CDR1 and CDR2 are MNHEY and SVGEGT. The CDR3 DNA reads as TGTGCCAGCAGTTCTACACTAGCGGGGTACATTGAGCAGTTCTTC. It specifies CASSSTLAGYIEQFF.

Only a few counts were recorded for this clonotype. V and J are TRBV5-1 and TRBJ2-6; D ambiguous. The CDR3 sequence is 14 residues long. Germline V gene data show CDR1 as SGHRS and CDR2 as YFSETQ. Trimming took 3 bases from V and 0 from J, leaving 4 bases between them. CDR3 in amino acids: CASSSDSGANVLTF. The CDR3 DNA reads TGCGCCAGCAGCTCTGACTCTGGGGCCAACGTCCTGACTTTC. Drawing the rest from reference TRBV5-1 and TRBJ2-6, the complete variable domain is KAGVTQTPRYLIKTRGQQVTLSCSPISGHRSVSWYQQTPGQGLQFLFEYFSETQRNKGNFPGRFSGRQFSNSRSEMNVSTLELGDSALYLCASSSDSGANVLTFGAGSRLTVL.

This clonotype came up a few times. V and J are TRBV29-1 and TRBJ2-7; 8 bases are a match to TRBD1. The CDR3 is 13 amino acids. V lost 8 bases to trimming and J lost 0 bases; unmatched junction nucleotides: 6. CDR1 is SQVTM, CDR2 ANQGSEA, per germline. Here the CDR3 reads CSFAGTGSYEQYF. The CDR3 nucleotides are TGCAGCTTCGCCGGGACAGGCTCCTACGAGCAGTACTTC.

The rearrangement links TRBV6-1 to TRBJ1-2, with D uncertain. V shed 1 base and J shed 4 bases, with 13 bases lying between them. CDR3 length: 15 residues. CDR1 is MNHNS and CDR2 is SASEGT in the germline V gene. The CDR3 nucleotides are TGTGCCAGCAGTGAAGGCTTAGGCGGCTCCTATGGCTACACCTTC. Translating gives CASSEGLGGSYGYTF.